This T cell receptor beta chain stems from a study of cytomegalovirus exposure and HLA in healthy donors (dated by TCRdb to the late 2010s). For the wider study: According to an earlier analysis of around 600 of the donors, about 190 million T cells yielded over 90 million unique TCR beta sequences and about 300 Gb of sequence data. Approximately 330 gigabases of sequencing data and around 85 million unique TCR sequences made up an early release that covered nearly 650 HLA-typed donors. Among the approximately 400 genotyped donors, approximately 76% belonged to the genetic ancestry cluster associated with self-reported Caucasian donors. The study was designed to test whether signatures of past pathogen exposure could be identified by cataloging public T cell receptors. The study used immunosequencing to profile the T cell repertoires of about 670 subjects and linked those repertoires to cytomegalovirus serostatus. Along with the approximately 700-subject first cohort, a separate validation cohort of some 130 different subjects was used. To predict cytomegalovirus infection status, the study combined high-throughput TCR immunosequencing, statistical association of individual TCRs with disease status, and machine learning. A later analysis re-analyzed previously published TCR beta repertoires from hundreds of donors and added high-resolution HLA genotyping to study TCR occurrence patterns. Rather than drawing on any new phenotypic data, the later analysis identified candidate immune exposures from TCR beta sequences and the way those sequences occurred across donors. An earlier analysis of 587 of the donors used high-throughput TCR beta sequencing to judge whether each TCR beta V gene segment behaved as functional or pseudogenic. Donor age, sex, ethnicity and CMV serostatus were collected together with the repertoire data. A later genetic analysis took genome-wide SNP genotypes for about 55% of the 666 donors and used that subset as a discovery cohort. All discovery cohort repertoires had been generated using a single sequencing platform. Class I and class II HLA loci were covered by the typing at four-digit resolution. Typing coverage differed by locus: A, B, C, DRB1 and DQB1 were typed in about 620-640 donors, DQA1 in roughly 500, DPA1 in some 600, and DPB1 in approximately 450. A handful of DR-DQ haplotypes were handled as single units for association and clustering because linkage in the cohort was strong. Among some 400 genotyped donors of the cohort, an average of approximately 240,000 unique TCR beta nucleotide sequences was sequenced per donor, of which roughly 17% were non-productive. Points the paper makes about the study in general: Most CMV-associated TCR beta chains appeared to be HLA-restricted in a later analysis, and the HLA associations seemed to be driven largely by CMV exposure. A further reported finding was that TCR beta sequences accurately predicted the HLA-A and HLA-B alleles for most subjects in the first cohort. Linkage disequilibrium might explain the correlated functional status among segregating V segments, but an unknown experimental factor could not be ruled out. In the study, some 180 TCR beta chains were listed as associated with cytomegalovirus. A cluster of highly shared sequence variants was judged likely to represent a technical artifact of the sequencing pipeline. Sequencing depth was assumed to be roughly uniform across donors in the presence/absence analyses, though that assumption may not hold. Broadly in line with IMGT annotations, most TCR beta V segments showed up in productive rearrangements about 87% or about 30% of the time in an earlier analysis of around 600 of the donors. In a later genetic analysis, a missense DCLRE1C variant was associated with V-gene and J-gene trimming of TCR beta chains, and the association was replicated in an independent cohort. Because counts were too low, 15 or so rarely observed V segments, including chromosome 9 orphons, were excluded from the earlier analysis of several hundred of the donors. In a later analysis, the rate of TCR association differed among HLA loci, with DRB1 alleles having the most associated TCRs and HLA-C alleles having the fewest. In both the original and validation cohorts, the classifier was reported to diagnose cytomegalovirus status with high specificity and sensitivity. HLA typing was unavailable for some donors at each locus, so association tests used only the typed subset. At a false discovery rate of 0.05, a later analysis linked approximately 18,000 TCR beta sequences to specific HLA alleles. While some public TCRs were present in many individuals, most TCR sequences turned up only very rarely across donors. A later analysis found that HLA-associated TCR beta chains were more clonally expanded and had lower generation probabilities than equally common non-associated chains. For the cohort, immune exposure information was limited to CMV serostatus. Some IMGT-functional V segments, including TRBV6-2 and TRBV6-3, could not be distinguished by the 87-base-pair reads and were therefore excluded. This cohort had only TCR beta chains sequenced, and the lack of alpha or paired-chain data limited which features could be detected. In a later analysis, several top co-occurrence clusters were reported to appear linked to parvovirus B19, influenza, CMV and Epstein-Barr virus. In vitro tests confirmed that a few of the cytomegalovirus-associated TCR beta chains recognize cytomegalovirus antigens. In a later genetic analysis, fewer N-insertions in productive TCRs were reported among donors in an Asian-associated ancestry cluster than the roughly 700-donor mean. Strong co-occurrence of HLA alleles, especially DR and DQ, made assigning TCR associations to individual alleles difficult. The authors suggested that the approach could potentially be extended to other disease states and immunological phenotypes.

Note on this clone: The antigen it recognizes is unknown.

In total, around 600 healthy bone marrow donors made up the cohort. At the time of sampling, all cohort members were nominally healthy, though unrecorded immune exposures were likely present. The donor tested CMV seropositive and was one of the 289 seropositive cohort members. Every donor gave a peripheral blood sample, and the peripheral blood mononuclear cells from that sample were used for TCR beta sequencing. Genomic DNA extraction from the blood cell samples was performed with the Qiagen DNeasy Blood Extraction Kit. The library was produced with the immunoSEQ multiplex PCR assay. For the multiplex PCR, a mixture combining 60 forward primers for TCR Vbeta segments and 13 reverse primers for TCR Jbeta segments was used. The CDR3 region of rearranged TCR beta genes was amplified from genomic DNA by a multiplex PCR assay. The Illumina HiSeq System was used to sequence the amplified TCR beta libraries as 87-base-pair reads. As for the original processing: A later analysis tallied roughly 80 million unique TCR beta chains across the 610 or so repertoires, and approximately 11 million of those chains were shared by two or more donors. Raw reads were error-corrected and collapsed into unique sequences with a nearest-neighbor algorithm that merged closely related sequences to remove PCR and sequencing errors. Alignment of CDR3 sequences to IMGT reference sequences was used to assign V, D and J gene segments. For a sequence to be retained, a match of at least six nucleotides to both a V gene segment and a J gene segment was required. Rearrangements were classified as productive when the CDR3 lacked stop codons and remained in frame with V and J, and all other rearrangements were classified as non-productive. Following IMGT convention, CDR3 was defined as the stretch from the second conserved V-encoded cysteine up to the conserved J-encoded phenylalanine. The earlier analysis of 587 of the donors excluded any sequence lacking an unambiguous match to a single V gene segment. In an earlier analysis of approximately 500 of the donors, a V segment was called functional when productive rearrangements were above 56.7%, and segregating when the standard deviation between donors exceeded 5%. A statistical classification framework was built for diagnosing cytomegalovirus status from the catalog of TCR beta chain sequences. In a later analysis, TCR nucleotide sequences were compared against IMGT/GENE-DB human TR gene sequences so that V and J genes could be assigned. Using the TCRdist pipeline, a later analysis assigned CDR3 sequences along with most-parsimonious VDJ recombination scenarios. In a later analysis, every TCR beta chain was defined by the combination of its CDR3 amino acid sequence and its V-gene family, and reads without a unique V-gene family were dropped. To address suspected cross-contamination and a sequencing artifact, a later analysis removed roughly 580 highly shared, low-generation-probability nucleotide sequences. In a later analysis, a clonal expansion index for each public chain was calculated from normalized within-repertoire ranks of inferred template counts. A later analysis computed generation probabilities with a VDJ recombination model fitted to out-of-frame rearrangements, and checked the results against IGoR. In a later analysis, TCR-TCR, TCR-HLA and TCR-CMV co-occurrence was scored with hypergeometric tests, and a repertoire-size bias correction was applied to TCR pairs. False discovery rates were estimated in a later analysis by permuting HLA or CMV assignments 20 times. A later analysis grouped co-occurring TCRs with DBSCAN, adding TCRdist sequence similarity when clustering within HLA-allele-positive subsets. Co-occurrence clustering excluded repertoires with fewer than 30,000 or more than 120,000 public chains, plus five with anomalous nucleotide sharing. What TCRdb holds here is the immuneACCESS table cut down to in-frame rearrangements. Part of the clones is not present; checked against another copy, under half of the missing clones reflect an unresolved V gene, and the others are unexplained. That table furnishes V, J and clone size, whereas the DNA furnished D and trimming. The table held for this sample gives roughly 220,000 clones. The leading ten clones occupy 1.1% of the sample.

For this chain, trimming is 4 bases at the V end and 0 bases at the J end, and the number of junction bases without a gene match is 11. According to the germline V gene (reference sequence), CDR1 reads MNHEY and CDR2 reads SMNVEV. The CDR3 goes from the cysteine to the phenylalanine over 19 residues. Just CDR3 DNA is preserved here, 57 bases in frame from base 1. The rearranged chain carries TRBV27 and TRBJ2-3, with TRBD2 identical over 12 junction bases. This sequence was found in a girl aged 2-10 years in good health and CMV-seropositive. Sequenced sample: PBMCs. The CDR3 reads as follows: CASSSGLAGTDYSTDTQYF. The DNA sequence reads TGTGCCAGCAGTTCTGGACTAGCGGGGACAGACTACAGCACAGATACGCAGTATTTT.